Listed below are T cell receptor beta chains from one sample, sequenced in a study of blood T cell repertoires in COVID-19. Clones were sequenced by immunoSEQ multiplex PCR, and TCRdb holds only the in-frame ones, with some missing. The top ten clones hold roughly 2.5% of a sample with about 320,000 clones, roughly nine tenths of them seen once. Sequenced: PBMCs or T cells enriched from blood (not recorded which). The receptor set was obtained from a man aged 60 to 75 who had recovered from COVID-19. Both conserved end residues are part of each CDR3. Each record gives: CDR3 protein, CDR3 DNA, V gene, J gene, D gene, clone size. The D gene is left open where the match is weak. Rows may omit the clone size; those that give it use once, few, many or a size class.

CDR3 protein: CASSPGQGNSPLHF; CDR3 DNA: TGTGCCAGCTCACCGGGACAGGGGAATTCACCCCTCCACTTT; V gene: TRBV18; J gene: TRBJ1-6; D gene: TRBD1; clone size: .
CDR3 protein: CASSGAGATLSSGNTIYF; CDR3 DNA: TGTGCCAGCAGTGGGGCAGGGGCTACCCTGAGCTCTGGAAACACCATATATTTT; V gene: TRBV2; J gene: TRBJ1-3; D gene: .; clone size: .
CDR3 protein: CASSQGGTRVSGNTIYF; CDR3 DNA: TGTGCCAGCAGCCAAGGAGGGACTAGGGTCTCTGGAAACACCATATATTTT; V gene: TRBV3-1/TRBV3-2; J gene: TRBJ1-3; D gene: .; clone size: .
CDR3 protein: CSVEYGTGNTEAFF; CDR3 DNA: TGCAGCGTTGAATATGGGACAGGGAACACTGAAGCTTTCTTT; V gene: TRBV29-1; J gene: TRBJ1-1; D gene: TRBD1; clone size: .
CDR3 protein: CASRDRTSYEQYF; CDR3 DNA: TGTGCCAGCAGGGACAGAACATCCTACGAGCAGTACTTC; V gene: TRBV5-4; J gene: TRBJ2-7; D gene: .; clone size: .
CDR3 protein: CASSLVGTGDHTEAFF; CDR3 DNA: TGTGCCAGCAGCTTAGTAGGGACAGGGGATCACACTGAAGCTTTCTTT; V gene: TRBV13; J gene: TRBJ1-1; D gene: TRBD1; clone size: .
CDR3 protein: CASSTGTGGGGEQFF; CDR3 DNA: TGTGCCAGTAGTACGGGGACAGGGGGGGGAGGTGAGCAGTTCTTC; V gene: TRBV19; J gene: TRBJ2-1; D gene: TRBD1; clone size: .
CDR3 protein: CATSGGDYGYTF; CDR3 DNA: TGCGCCACCTCAGGGGGCGACTATGGCTACACCTTC; V gene: TRBV5-1; J gene: TRBJ1-2; D gene: TRBD1; clone size: .
CDR3 protein: CATSDPIAYEQFF; CDR3 DNA: TGTGCCACCAGTGACCCCATAGCGTATGAGCAGTTCTTC; V gene: TRBV24-1; J gene: TRBJ2-1; D gene: .; clone size: .
CDR3 protein: CASRGGWDRPEELFF; CDR3 DNA: TGTGCCAGTAGGGGGGGGTGGGACCGACCTGAGGAGCTGTTTTTT; V gene: TRBV19; J gene: TRBJ2-2; D gene: TRBD2; clone size: .
CDR3 protein: CASTIGQGAGEAFF; CDR3 DNA: TGTGCCAGTACTATTGGCCAGGGGGCTGGTGAAGCTTTCTTT; V gene: TRBV19; J gene: TRBJ1-1; D gene: TRBD1; clone size: few
CDR3 protein: CASRRTGLHQPQHF; CDR3 DNA: TGTGCCAGCAGACGTACAGGGCTCCATCAGCCCCAGCATTTT; V gene: TRBV6-5; J gene: TRBJ1-5; D gene: .; clone size: .
CDR3 protein: CASSPETYEQYF; CDR3 DNA: TGTGCCAGCAGCCCGGAGACGTACGAGCAGTACTTC; V gene: TRBV12-3/TRBV12-4; J gene: TRBJ2-7; D gene: .; clone size: .
CDR3 protein: CASIDRGTYNEQFF; CDR3 DNA: TGTGCCAGCATAGACAGGGGAACCTACAATGAGCAGTTCTTC; V gene: TRBV5-8; J gene: TRBJ2-1; D gene: TRBD1; clone size: .
CDR3 protein: CASSQGGTGNYEQYF; CDR3 DNA: TGTGCCAGCAGCCAAGGTGGGACAGGGAACTACGAGCAGTACTTC; V gene: TRBV14; J gene: TRBJ2-7; D gene: TRBD1; clone size: many
CDR3 protein: CASSWEGVPYNEQFF; CDR3 DNA: TGTGCCAGCAGTTGGGAGGGAGTTCCGTACAATGAGCAGTTCTTC; V gene: TRBV6-2/TRBV6-3; J gene: TRBJ2-1; D gene: TRBD2; clone size: .
CDR3 protein: CASRGVAPDTEAFF; CDR3 DNA: TGTGCCAGTAGGGGAGTAGCCCCTGACACTGAAGCTTTCTTT; V gene: TRBV19; J gene: TRBJ1-1; D gene: .; clone size: once
CDR3 protein: CASSLRTGGYNEQFF; CDR3 DNA: TGTGCCAGCAGTCTCCGGACAGGGGGGTACAATGAGCAGTTCTTC; V gene: TRBV14; J gene: TRBJ2-1; D gene: TRBD1; clone size: .
CDR3 protein: CASSQVGTNQPQHF; CDR3 DNA: TGTGCCAGCAGCCAAGTTGGCACCAATCAGCCCCAGCATTTT; V gene: TRBV3-1/TRBV3-2; J gene: TRBJ1-5; D gene: .; clone size: .
CDR3 protein: CASSFTGFTGELFF; CDR3 DNA: TGTGCCAGCAGCTTCACAGGTTTCACCGGGGAGCTGTTTTTT; V gene: TRBV5-6; J gene: TRBJ2-2; D gene: .; clone size: .